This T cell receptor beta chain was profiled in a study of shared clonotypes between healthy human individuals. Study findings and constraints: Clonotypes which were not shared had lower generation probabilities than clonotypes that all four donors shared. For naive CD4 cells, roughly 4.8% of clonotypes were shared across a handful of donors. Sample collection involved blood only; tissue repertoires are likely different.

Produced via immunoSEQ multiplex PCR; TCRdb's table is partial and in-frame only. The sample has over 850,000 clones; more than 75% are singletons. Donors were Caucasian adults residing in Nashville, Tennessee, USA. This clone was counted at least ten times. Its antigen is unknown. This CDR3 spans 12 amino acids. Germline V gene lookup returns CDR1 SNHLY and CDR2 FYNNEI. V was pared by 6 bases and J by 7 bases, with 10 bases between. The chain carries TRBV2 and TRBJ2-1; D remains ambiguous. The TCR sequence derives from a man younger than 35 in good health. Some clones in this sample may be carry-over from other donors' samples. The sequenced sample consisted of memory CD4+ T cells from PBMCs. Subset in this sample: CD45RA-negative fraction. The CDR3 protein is CASRRQENEQFF. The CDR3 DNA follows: TGTGCCAGCAGGCGGCAAGAAAATGAGCAGTTCTTC.